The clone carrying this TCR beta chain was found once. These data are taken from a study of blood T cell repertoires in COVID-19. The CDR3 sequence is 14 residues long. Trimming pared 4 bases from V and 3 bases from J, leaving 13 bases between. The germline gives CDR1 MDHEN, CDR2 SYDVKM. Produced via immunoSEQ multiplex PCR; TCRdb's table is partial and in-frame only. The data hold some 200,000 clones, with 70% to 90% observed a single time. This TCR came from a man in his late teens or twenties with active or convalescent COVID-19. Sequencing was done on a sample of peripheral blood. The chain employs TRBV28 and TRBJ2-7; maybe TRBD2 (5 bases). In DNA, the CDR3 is TGTGCCAGCAGTTCGTTTACTAGGTTCTACGAGCAGTACTTC. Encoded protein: CASSSFTRFYEQYF.